This TCR beta chain was recovered during a study of T cell responses to AZD1222 COVID-19 vaccine. The CDR3 sequence is 12 residues long. V lost 3 bases to trimming and J lost 6 bases, with 9 bases between them. Germline CDR1 reads SGHKS; CDR2 reads YYEKEE (reference sequence). Assay used: immunoSEQ multiplex PCR; TCRdb lists only in-frame clones, some missing. There are tens of thousands of clones in the sample; 75% to 90% occur only once, and about 20% lies in the top ten. The genes are TRBV5-5 and TRBJ1-2; D is uncertain. The clonotype was recovered from an adult who received the AZD1222 COVID-19 vaccine. Sample: peripheral blood, taken 28 days after the second AZD1222 dose. The DNA of the CDR3 is TGTGCCAGCAGCTACATTTCCGATGGCTACACCTTC. Protein sequence: CASSYISDGYTF.